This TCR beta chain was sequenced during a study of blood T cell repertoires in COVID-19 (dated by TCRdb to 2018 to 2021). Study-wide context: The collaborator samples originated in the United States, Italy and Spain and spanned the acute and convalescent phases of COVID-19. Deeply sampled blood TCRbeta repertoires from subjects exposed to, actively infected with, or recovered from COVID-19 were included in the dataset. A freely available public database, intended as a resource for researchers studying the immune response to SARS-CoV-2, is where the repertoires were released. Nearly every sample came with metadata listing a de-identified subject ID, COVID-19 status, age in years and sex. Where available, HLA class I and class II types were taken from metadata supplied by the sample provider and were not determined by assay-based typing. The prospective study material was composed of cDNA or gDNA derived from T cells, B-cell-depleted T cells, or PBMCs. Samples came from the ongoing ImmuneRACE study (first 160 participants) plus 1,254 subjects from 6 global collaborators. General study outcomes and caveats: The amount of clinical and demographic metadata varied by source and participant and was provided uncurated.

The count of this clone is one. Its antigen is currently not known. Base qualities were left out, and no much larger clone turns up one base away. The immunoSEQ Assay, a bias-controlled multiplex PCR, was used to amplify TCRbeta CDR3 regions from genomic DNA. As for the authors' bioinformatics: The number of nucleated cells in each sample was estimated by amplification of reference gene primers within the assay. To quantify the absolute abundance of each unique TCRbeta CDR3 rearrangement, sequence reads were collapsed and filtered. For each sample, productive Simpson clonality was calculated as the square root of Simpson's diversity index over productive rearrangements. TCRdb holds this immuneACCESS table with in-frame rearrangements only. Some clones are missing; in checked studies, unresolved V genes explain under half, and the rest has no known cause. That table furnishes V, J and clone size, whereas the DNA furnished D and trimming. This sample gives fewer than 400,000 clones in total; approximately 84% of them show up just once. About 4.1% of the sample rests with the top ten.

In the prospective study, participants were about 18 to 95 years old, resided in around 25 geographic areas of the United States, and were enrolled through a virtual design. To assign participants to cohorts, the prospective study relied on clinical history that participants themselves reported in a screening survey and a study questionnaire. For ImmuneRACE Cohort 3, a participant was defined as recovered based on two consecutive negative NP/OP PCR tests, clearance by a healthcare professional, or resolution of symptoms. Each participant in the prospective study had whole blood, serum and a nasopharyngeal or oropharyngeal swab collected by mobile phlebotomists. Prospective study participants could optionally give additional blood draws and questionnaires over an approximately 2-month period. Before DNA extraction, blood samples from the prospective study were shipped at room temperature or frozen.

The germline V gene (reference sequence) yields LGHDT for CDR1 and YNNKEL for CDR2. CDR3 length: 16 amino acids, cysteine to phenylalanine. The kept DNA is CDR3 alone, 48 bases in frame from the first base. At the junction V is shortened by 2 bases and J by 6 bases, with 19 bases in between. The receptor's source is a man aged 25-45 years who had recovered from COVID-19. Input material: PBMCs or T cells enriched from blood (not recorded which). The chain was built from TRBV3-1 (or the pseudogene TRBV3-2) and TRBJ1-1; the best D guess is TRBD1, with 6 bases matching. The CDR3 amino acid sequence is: CASSQRVTWTASEAFF. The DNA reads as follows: TGTGCCAGCAGCCAAAGGGTAACTTGGACAGCTTCTGAAGCTTTCTTT.